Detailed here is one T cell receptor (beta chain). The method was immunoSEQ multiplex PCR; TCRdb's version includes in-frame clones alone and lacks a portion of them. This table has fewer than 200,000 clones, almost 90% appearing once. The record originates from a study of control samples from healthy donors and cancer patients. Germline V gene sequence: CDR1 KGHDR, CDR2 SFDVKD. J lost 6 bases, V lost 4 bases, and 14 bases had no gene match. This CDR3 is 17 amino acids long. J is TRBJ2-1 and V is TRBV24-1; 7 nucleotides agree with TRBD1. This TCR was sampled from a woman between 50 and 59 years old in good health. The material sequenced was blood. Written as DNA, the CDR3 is TGTGCCACCAGTGACATCGGACAGGCAGAGACCTTCAATGAGCAGTTCTTC. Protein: CATSDIGQAETFNEQFF.